This TCR beta chain is drawn from a study of blood T cells in healthy people across ages. V lost 6 bases to trimming and J lost 7 bases; unmatched junction nucleotides: 14. The CDR3 spans 16 residues. Germline CDR1 is SGHTA and CDR2 is FQGNSA. Primed by a sample-barcoded 5' primer and a J-beta primer mix, a second PCR proceeded for roughly 7 to 11 cycles. One entry per CDR3 protein results from TCRdb running MiXCR on the 5' RACE reads. Here the sample spans hundreds of thousands of distinct CDR3 sequences, about 28% being singletons. The specimen sequenced was blood. This receptor was identified in a woman older than 75 in good health. This chain links TRBV7-2 with TRBJ2-5; 10 bases line up with TRBD2. The CDR3 protein is CASRQTGTSVGGTQYF. Here the CDR3 DNA reads TGTGCCAGCAGACAAACCGGGACTAGCGTTGGCGGGACCCAGTACTTC. Complete variable domain (other parts from reference TRBV7-2 and TRBJ2-5): GAGVSQSPSNKVTEKGKDVELRCDPISGHTALYWYRQSLGQGLEFLIYFQGNSAPDKSGLPSDRFSAERTGGSVSTLTIQRTQQEDSAVYLCASRQTGTSVGGTQYFGPGTRLLVL.